This record looks at one TCR beta chain sequence and its context. The data originate from a study of T cell changes during pregnancy in multiple sclerosis. TCRdb's table, derived via immunoSEQ multiplex PCR, lists solely in-frame clones and lacks some. The table has tens of thousands of clones, 90% seen once; the top ten hold about 7%. V was shortened by 7 bases and J by 1 base, with 16 bases between the two germline ends. Germline values: CDR1 ENHRY, CDR2 SYGVKD. This CDR3 contains 15 residues. The sequence was obtained from a female donor with multiple sclerosis, enrolled in a pregnancy study. This chain joins TRBV10-3 and TRBJ1-2; TRBD1 is a possible D gene (6 bases). This material consisted of CD8+ T cells from peripheral blood mononuclear cells, taken in the third trimester of pregnancy. The CDR3 coding sequence is TGTGCCATCACCGAGACAGGACAGATTAACTATGGCTACACCTTC. This sequence encodes CAITETGQINYGYTF.